The clone carrying this TCR beta chain was observed once. This entry comes from a study of blood T cell repertoires in COVID-19. Germline CDR1 MNHNS, CDR2 SASEGT. Losses at the gene ends were 2 bases for V and 2 bases for J; bases not matched to a gene: 8. The CDR3 covers 16 residues. The protocol was immunoSEQ multiplex PCR, while the TCRdb copy is restricted to in-frame clones and leaves out a portion. The sample lists 400,000 to 500,000 clones, 70% to 90% seen once, with less than 1.5% in the top ten. The V call is TRBV6-1, the J call TRBJ1-2, with 7 bases lining up with TRBD1. This receptor was identified in a woman aged 18-29 years who had been exposed to COVID-19. The specimen sequenced was PBMCs or T cells enriched from blood (not recorded which). The CDR3 sequence: CASSELAAGGNYGYTF. The CDR3, as DNA: TGTGCCAGCAGTGAATTGGCGGCAGGGGGGAACTATGGCTACACCTTC.